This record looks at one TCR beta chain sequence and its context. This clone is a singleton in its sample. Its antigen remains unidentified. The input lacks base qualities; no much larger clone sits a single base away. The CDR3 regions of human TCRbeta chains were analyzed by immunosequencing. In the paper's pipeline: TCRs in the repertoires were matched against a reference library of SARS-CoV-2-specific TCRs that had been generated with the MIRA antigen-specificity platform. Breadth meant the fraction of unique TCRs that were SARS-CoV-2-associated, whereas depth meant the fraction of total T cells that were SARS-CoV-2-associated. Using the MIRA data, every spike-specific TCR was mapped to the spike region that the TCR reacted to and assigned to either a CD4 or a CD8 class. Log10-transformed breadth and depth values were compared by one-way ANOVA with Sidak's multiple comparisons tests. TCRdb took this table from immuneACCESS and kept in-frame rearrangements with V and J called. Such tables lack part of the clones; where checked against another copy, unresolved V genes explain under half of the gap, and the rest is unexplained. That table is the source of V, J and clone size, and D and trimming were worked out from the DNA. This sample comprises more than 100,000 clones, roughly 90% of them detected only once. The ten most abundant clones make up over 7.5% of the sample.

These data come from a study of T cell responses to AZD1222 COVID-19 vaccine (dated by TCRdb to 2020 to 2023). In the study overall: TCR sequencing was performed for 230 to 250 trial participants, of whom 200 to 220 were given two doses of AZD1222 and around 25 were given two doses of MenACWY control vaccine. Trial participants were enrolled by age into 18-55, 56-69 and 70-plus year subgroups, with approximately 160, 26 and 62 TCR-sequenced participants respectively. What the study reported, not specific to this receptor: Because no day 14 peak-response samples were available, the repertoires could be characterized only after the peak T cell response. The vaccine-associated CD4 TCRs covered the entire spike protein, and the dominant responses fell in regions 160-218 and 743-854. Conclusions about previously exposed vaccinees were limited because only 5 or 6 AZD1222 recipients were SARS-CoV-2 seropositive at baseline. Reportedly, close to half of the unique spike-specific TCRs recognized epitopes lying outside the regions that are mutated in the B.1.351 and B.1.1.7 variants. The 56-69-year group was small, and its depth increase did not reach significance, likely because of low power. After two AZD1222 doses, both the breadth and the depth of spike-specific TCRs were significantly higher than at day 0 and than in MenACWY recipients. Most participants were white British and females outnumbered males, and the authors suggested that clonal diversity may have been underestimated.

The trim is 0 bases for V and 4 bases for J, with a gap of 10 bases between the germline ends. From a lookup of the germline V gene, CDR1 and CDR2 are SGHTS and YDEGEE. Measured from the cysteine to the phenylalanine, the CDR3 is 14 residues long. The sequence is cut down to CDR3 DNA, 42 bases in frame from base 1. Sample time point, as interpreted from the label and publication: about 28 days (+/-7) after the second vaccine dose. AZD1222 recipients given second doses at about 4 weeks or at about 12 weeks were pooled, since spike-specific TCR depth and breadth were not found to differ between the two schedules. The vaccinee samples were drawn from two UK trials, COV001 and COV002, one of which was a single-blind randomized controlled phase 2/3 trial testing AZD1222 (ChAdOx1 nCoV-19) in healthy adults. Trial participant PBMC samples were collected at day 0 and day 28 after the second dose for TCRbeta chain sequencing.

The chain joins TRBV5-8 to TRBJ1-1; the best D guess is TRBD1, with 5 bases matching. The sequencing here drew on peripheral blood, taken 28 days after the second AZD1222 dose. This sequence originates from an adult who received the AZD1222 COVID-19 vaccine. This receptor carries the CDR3 CASSLGGWGTEAFF. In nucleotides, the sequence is TGTGCCAGCAGCTTGGGGGGCTGGGGCACTGAAGCTTTCTTT.